This T cell receptor (beta chain) was recovered during a study of blood T cell repertoires in COVID-19. Study details: Samples taken during acute and convalescent COVID-19 were collected in the United States, Italy and Spain. PBMCs, B-cell-depleted T cells, or T cells provided the cDNA or gDNA that made up the material.

Authors' analysis steps: Reference gene primer amplification gave estimated nucleated cell counts. Generated by immunoSEQ multiplex PCR, the TCRdb table keeps only in-frame clones and is missing some. The V and J calls and the clone size are those of that table, but D and trimming were determined from the DNA. The profile shows approximately 200,000 clones, around 84% of them singletons. V lost 9 bases and J 0 bases, leaving 13 bases between the germline ends. The CDR3 runs to 15 residues. Germline CDR1 reads KGHDR; CDR2 reads SFDVKD. The sequence was obtained from a man in his fifties or sixties who had recovered from COVID-19. The chain couples TRBV24-1 to TRBJ1-4; D is unresolved. Sequenced input: peripheral blood. The CDR3 bases are TGTGCCACCTCTCGGTTAACGACAACTAATGAAAAACTGTTTTTT. It is translated as CATSRLTTTNEKLFF.